The T cell receptor beta chain described here comes from a study of siplizumab effects on memory and regulatory T cells. The CDR3 is made up of 12 amino acids. Germline V gene data show CDR1 as GTSNPN and CDR2 as SVGIG (reference sequence). J was trimmed by 6 bases and V by 5 bases; bases with no gene match: 4. Measured with immunoSEQ multiplex PCR; TCRdb has only the in-frame clones, and not every one. Of 100,000 or so clones detected, approximately 92% appear once; the ten largest clones hold roughly 0.16%. Sequencing was carried out using CD4+ T cells sorted from blood. The TCR was taken from a human donor in good health. This chain links TRBV30 with TRBJ2-3; 8 bases match TRBD1. CDR3 protein: CAWGQGLDTQYF. CDR3 DNA: TGTGCCTGGGGACAGGGTCTCGATACGCAGTATTTT.